This TCR beta chain was sequenced during a study of Ad26.COV2.S vaccination and SARS-CoV-2 variants. Study observations and caveats: Comparability of non-spike TCR breadth was observed across vaccine and placebo recipients. Measurements of TCR breadth and depth may have given underestimates of the total T cell responses.

The germline V and J ends were trimmed by 10 bases and 2 bases, with 20 bases remaining between them. In germline, CDR1 is LNHDA, CDR2 SQIVND (reference sequence). The CDR3 covers 15 residues. For this clone: Its matching antigen is unknown.

Clones were read by immunoSEQ multiplex PCR, and TCRdb kept only the in-frame ones, dropping some. The table shows about 350,000 clones, with approximately 90% occurring only once. The V call is TRBV19, the J call TRBJ2-5; tentative D call: TRBD2 (5 bases). The source is a human donor who had recovered from COVID-19. The sample was peripheral blood, taken after recovery from COVID-19. The CDR3 is CATQLVISGQETQYF. The CDR3 nucleotides are TGTGCCACCCAACTCGTAATTTCGGGACAAGAGACCCAGTACTTC. Looking up the rest from reference TRBV19 and TRBJ2-5 gives the full variable domain: DGGITQSPKYLFRKEGQNVTLSCEQNLNHDAMYWYRQDPGQGLRLIYYSQIVNDFQKGDIAEGYSVSREKKESFPLTVTSAQKNPTAFYLCATQLVISGQETQYFGPGTRLLVL.